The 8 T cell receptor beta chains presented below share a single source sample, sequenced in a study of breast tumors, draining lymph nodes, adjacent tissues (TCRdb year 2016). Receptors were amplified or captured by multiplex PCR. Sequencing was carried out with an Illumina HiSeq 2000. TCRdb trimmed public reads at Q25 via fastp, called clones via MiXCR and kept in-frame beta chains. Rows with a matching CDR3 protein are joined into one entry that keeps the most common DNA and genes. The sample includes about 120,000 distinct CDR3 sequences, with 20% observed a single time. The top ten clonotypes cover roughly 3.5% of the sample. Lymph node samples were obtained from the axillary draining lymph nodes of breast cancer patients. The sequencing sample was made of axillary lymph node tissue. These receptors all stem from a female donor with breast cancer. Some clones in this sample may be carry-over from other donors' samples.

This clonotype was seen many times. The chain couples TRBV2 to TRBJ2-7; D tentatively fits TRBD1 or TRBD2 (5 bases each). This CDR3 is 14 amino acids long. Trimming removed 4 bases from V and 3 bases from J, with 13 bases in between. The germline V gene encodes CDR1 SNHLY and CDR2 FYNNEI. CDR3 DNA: TGTGCCAGCAGTGGAGGGGCGCTGGGCTACGAGCAGTACTTC. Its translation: CASSGGALGYEQYF.

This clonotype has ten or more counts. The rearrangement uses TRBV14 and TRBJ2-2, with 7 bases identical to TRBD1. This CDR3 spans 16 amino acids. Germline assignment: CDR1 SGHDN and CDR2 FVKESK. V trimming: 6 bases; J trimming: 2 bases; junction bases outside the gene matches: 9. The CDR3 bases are TGTGCCAGCAGTTTTGGACAGGTAACTAACACCGGGGAGCTGTTTTTT. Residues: CASSFGQVTNTGELFF.

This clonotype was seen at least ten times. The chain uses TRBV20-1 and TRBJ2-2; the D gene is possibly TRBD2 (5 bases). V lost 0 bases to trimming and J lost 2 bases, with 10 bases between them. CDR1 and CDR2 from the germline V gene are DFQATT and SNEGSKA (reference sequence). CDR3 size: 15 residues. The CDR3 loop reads CSARDSSYNTGELFF. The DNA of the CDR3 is TGCAGTGCTAGAGATTCTAGCTACAACACCGGGGAGCTGTTTTTT.

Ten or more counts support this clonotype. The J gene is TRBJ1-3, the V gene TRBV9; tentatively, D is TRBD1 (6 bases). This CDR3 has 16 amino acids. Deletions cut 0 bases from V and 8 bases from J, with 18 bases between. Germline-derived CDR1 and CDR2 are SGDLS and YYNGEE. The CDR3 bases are TGTGCCAGCAGCGTAGGGGGGGGGGCTCTAGCAGACACCATATATTTT. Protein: CASSVGGGALADTIYF.

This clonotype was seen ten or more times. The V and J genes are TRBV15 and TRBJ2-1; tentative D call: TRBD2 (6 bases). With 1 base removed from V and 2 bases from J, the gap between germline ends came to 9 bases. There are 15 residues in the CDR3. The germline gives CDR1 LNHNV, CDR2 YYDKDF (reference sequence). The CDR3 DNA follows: TGTGCCACCAGCAGAGGCGGGACGGCCTACAATGAGCAGTTCTTC. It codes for CATSRGGTAYNEQFF. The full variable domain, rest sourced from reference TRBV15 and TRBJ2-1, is DAMVIQNPRYQVTQFGKPVTLSCSQTLNHNVMYWYQQKSSQAPKLLFHYYDKDFNNEADTPDNFQSRRPNTSFCFLDIRSPGLGDTAMYLCATSRGGTAYNEQFFGPGTRLTVL.

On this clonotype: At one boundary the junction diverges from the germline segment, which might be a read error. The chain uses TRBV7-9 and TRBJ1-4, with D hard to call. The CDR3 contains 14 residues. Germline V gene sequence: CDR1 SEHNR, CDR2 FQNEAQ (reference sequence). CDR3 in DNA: TGTGCCAGCAGATACCGGACGAACGAGGAAAAACTGTTTTTC. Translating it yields CASRYRTNEEKLFF. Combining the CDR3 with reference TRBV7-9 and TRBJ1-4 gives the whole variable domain DTGVSQNPRHKITKRGQNVTFRCDPISEHNRLYWYRQTLGQGPEFLTYFQNEAQLEKSRLLSDRFSAERPKGSFSTLEIQRTEQGDSAMYLCASRYRTNEEKLFFGSGTQLSVL.

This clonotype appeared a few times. The CDR3 is CASGLNYNEQFF. CDR3 nucleotides: TGTGCCAGCGGGTTAAACTACAATGAGCAGTTCTTC. The rearrangement joins TRBV28 to TRBJ2-1; no reliable D call. Germline CDR1 and CDR2: MDHEN and SYDVKM. V was pared by 8 bases and J by 3 bases, with 8 bases between. The length of the CDR3 is 12 residues.

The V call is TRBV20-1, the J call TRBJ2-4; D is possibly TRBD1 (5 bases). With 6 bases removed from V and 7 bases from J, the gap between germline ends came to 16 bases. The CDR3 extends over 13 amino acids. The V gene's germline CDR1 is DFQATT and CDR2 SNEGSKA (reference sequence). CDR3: CSAPRQGVNIQYF. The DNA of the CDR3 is TGCAGTGCCCCCCGGCAGGGTGTGAACATTCAGTACTTC.